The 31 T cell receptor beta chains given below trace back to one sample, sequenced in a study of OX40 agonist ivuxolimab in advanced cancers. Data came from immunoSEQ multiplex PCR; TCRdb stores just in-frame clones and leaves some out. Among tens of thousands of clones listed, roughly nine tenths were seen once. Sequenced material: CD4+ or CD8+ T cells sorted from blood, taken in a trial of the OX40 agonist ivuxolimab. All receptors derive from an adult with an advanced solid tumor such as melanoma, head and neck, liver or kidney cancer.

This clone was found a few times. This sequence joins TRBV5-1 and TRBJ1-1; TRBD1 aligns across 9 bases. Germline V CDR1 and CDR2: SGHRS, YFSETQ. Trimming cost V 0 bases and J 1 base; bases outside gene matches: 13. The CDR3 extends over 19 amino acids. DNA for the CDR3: TGCGCCAGCAGCTTGGCGTATTGGACAGGGGCCTCGAGGAACACTGAAGCTTTCTTT. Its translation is CASSLAYWTGASRNTEAFF.

As DNA, the CDR3 is TGTGCCAGCAGCTCTCAGGTTTACGAGCAGTACTTC. Its protein is CASSSQVYEQYF. This chain joins TRBV11-2 and TRBJ2-7; D call uncertain. The V end was cut by 4 bases, the J end by 4 bases, with 8 bases between. Germline values: CDR1 SGHAT, CDR2 FQNNGV. This CDR3 contains 12 residues. The full variable domain, completed using reference TRBV11-2 and TRBJ2-7, is EAGVAQSPRYKIIEKRQSVAFWCNPISGHATLYWYQQILGQGPKLLIQFQNNGVVDDSQLPKDRFSAERLKGVDSTLKIQPAKLEDSAVYLCASSSQVYEQYFGPGTRLTVT.

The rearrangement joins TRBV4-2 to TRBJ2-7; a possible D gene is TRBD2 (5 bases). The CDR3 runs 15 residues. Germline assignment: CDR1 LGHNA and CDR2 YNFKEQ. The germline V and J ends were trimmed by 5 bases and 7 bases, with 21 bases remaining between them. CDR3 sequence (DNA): TGTGCCAGCAGCTTGGAACGGACTCGGCCGCAGGAGCAGTACTTC. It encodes CASSLERTRPQEQYF.

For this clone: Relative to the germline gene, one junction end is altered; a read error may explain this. CDR3 coding DNA: TGTGCCGGCAGTTACTACGCAGCCTCTGGAAACACCATATATTTT. Translated: CAGSYYAASGNTIYF. The chain carries TRBV6-5 and TRBJ1-3, with unresolved D. CDR1 is MNHEY and CDR2 is SVGAGI in the germline V gene. The CDR3 contains 15 residues.

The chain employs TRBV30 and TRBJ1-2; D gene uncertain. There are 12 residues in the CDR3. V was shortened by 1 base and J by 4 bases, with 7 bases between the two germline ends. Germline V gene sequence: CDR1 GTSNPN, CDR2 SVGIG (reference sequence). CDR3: CAWSGGGYGYTF. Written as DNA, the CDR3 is TGTGCCTGGAGTGGTGGAGGCTATGGCTACACCTTC.

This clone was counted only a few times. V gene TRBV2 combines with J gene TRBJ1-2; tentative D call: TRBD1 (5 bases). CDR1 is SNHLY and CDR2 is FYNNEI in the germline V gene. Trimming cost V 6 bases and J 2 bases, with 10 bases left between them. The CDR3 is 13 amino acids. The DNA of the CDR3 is TGTGCCAGCAGGTTGACAGTAAACTATGGCTACACCTTC. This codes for CASRLTVNYGYTF. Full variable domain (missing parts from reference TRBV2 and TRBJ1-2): EPEVTQTPSHQVTQMGQEVILRCVPISNHLYFYWYRQILGQKVEFLVSFYNNEISEKSEIFDDQFSVERPDGSNFTLKIRSTKLEDSAMYFCASRLTVNYGYTFGSGTRLTVV.

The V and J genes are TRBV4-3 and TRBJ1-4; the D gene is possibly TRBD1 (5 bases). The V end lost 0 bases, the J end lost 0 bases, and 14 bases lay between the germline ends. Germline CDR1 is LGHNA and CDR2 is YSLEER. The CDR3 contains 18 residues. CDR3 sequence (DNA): TGCGCCAGCAGCCAAGAGCCAGGGAGTTTTGCAACTAATGAAAAACTGTTTTTT. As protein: CASSQEPGSFATNEKLFF.

The CDR3 DNA reads as TGTGCCAGCAGCTTAGCGGGACAGCTGAACACCGGGGAGCTGTTTTTT. Translated: CASSLAGQLNTGELFF. V is TRBV7-2 and J is TRBJ2-2, with TRBD1 matching over 7 bases. The junction had 2 bases not matched to a gene; V was cut back by 0 bases and J by 1 base. Germline loops: CDR1 SGHTA, CDR2 FQGNSA. The CDR3 is 16 residues long. Combining the CDR3 with reference TRBV7-2 and TRBJ2-2 gives the whole variable domain GAGVSQSPSNKVTEKGKDVELRCDPISGHTALYWYRQSLGQGLEFLIYFQGNSAPDKSGLPSDRFSAERTGGSVSTLTIQRTQQEDSAVYLCASSLAGQLNTGELFFGEGSRLTVL.

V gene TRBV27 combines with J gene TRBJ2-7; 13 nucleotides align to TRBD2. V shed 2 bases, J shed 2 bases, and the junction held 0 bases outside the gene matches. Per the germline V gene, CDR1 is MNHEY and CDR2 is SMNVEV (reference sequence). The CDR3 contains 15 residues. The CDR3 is CASSLGTSGAYEQYF. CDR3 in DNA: TGTGCCAGCAGTTTAGGGACTAGCGGGGCCTACGAGCAGTACTTC.

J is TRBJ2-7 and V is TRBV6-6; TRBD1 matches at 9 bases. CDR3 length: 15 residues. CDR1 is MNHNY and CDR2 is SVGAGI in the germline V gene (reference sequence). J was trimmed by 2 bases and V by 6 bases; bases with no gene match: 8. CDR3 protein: CASSPRRQGAYEQYF. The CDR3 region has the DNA TGTGCCAGCAGCCCCAGGAGACAGGGGGCCTACGAGCAGTACTTC.

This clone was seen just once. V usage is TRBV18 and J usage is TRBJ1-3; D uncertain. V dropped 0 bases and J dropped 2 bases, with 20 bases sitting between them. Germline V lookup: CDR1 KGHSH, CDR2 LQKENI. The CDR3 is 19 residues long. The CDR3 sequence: CASSPPSVSLGLAGNTIYF. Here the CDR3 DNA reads TGTGCCAGCTCACCACCGAGTGTCTCCTTAGGCCTCGCTGGAAACACCATATATTTT.

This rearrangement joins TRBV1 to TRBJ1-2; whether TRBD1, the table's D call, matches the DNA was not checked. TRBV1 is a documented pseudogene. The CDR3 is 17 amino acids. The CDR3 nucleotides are TGCACCAGCAGCCAGGGCCGAAGTGGGGGCAGGGCGTATGGCTACACCTTC. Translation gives CTSSQGRSGGRAYGYTF.

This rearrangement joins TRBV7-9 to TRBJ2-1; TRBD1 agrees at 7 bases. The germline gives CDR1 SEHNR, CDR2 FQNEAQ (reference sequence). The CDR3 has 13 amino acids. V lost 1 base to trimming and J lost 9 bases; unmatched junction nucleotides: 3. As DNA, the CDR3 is TGTGCCAGCAGCTTAGAGGGGGCAAGTGAGCAGTTCTTC. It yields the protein CASSLEGASEQFF.

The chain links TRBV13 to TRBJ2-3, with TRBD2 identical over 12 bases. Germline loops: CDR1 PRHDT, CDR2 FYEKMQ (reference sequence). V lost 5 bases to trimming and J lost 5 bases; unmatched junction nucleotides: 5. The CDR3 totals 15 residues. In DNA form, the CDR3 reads TGTGCCAGCAGCCGGACTAGCGGGACTAGAGATACGCAGTATTTT. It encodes CASSRTSGTRDTQYF.

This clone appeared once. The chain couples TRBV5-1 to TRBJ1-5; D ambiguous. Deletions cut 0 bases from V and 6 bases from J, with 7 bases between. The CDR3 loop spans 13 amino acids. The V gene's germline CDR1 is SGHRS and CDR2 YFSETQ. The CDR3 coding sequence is TGCGCCAGCAGCTTGGGACCGAGTCAGCCCCAGCATTTT. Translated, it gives CASSLGPSQPQHF.

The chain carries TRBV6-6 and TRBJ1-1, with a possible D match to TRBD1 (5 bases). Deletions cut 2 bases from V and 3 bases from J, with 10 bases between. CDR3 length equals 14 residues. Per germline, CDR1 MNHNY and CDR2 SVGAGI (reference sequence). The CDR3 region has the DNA TGTGCCAGCAGTTACACCCCGGGGGACACTGAAGCTTTCTTT. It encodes CASSYTPGDTEAFF.

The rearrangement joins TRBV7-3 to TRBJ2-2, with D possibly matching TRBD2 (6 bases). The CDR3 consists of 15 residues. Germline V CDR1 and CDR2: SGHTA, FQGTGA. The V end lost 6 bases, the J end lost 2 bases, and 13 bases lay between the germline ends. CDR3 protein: CASSPGLLNTGELFF. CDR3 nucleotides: TGTGCCAGCAGTCCGGGACTCTTAAACACCGGGGAGCTGTTTTTT.

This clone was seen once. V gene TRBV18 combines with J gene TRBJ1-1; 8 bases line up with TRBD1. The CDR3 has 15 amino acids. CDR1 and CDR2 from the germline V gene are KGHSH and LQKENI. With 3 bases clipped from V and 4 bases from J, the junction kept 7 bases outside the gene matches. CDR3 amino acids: CASSPRLQGGTEAFF. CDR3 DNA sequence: TGTGCCAGCTCACCTCGTCTACAGGGGGGCACTGAAGCTTTCTTT.

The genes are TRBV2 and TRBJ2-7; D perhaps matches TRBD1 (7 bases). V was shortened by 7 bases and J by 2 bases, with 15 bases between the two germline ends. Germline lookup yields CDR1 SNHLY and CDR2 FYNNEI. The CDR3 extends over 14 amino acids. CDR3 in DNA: TGTGCCAGCATACGCGCAGGGGGGCCCTACGAGCAGTACTTC. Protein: CASIRAGGPYEQYF.

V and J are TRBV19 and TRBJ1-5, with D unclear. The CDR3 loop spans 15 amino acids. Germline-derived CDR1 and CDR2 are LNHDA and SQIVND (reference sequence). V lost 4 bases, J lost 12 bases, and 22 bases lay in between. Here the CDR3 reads CASSTPPSGLPYQHF. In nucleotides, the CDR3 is TGTGCCAGTAGTACCCCGCCTTCCGGGCTCCCGTACCAGCATTTT.

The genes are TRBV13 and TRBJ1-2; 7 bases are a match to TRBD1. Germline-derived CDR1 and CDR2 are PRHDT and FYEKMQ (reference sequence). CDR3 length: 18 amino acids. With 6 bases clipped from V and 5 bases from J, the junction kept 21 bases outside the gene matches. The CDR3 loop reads CASRLAGGLVGSFYGYTF. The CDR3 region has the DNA TGTGCCAGCAGGCTCGCAGGGGGGCTAGTGGGCTCCTTTTATGGCTACACCTTC.

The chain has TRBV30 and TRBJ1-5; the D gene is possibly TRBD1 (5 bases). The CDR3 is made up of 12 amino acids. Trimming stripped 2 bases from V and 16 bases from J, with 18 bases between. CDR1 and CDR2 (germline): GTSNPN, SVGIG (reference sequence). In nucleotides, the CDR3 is TGTGCCTGGAGTCAAGGGACGGCTGATTCACATTTT. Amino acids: CAWSQGTADSHF.

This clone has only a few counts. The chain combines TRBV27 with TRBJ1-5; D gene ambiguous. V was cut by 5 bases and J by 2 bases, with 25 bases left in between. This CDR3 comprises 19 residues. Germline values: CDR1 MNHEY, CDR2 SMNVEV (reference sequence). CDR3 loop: CASSPRPPVQRSGNQPQHF. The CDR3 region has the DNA TGTGCCAGCAGTCCCCGTCCCCCCGTACAGAGATCGGGCAATCAGCCCCAGCATTTT.

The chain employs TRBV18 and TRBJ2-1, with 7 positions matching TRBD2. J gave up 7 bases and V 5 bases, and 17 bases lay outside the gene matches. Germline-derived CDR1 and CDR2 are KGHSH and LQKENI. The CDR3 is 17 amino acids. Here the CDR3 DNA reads TGTGCCAGCTCAACGATGGGACTACCGGGCCTTTGGAATGAGCAGTTCTTC. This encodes CASSTMGLPGLWNEQFF. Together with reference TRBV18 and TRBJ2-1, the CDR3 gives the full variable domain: NAGVMQNPRHLVRRRGQEARLRCSPMKGHSHVYWYRQLPEEGLKFMVYLQKENIIDESGMPKERFSAEFPKEGPSILRIQQVVRGDSAAYFCASSTMGLPGLWNEQFFGPGTRLTVL.

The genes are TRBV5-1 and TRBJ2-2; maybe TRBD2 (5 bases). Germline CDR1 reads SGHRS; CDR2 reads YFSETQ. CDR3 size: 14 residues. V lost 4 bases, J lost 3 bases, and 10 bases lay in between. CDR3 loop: CASSPDFYTGELFF. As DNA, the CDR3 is TGCGCCAGCAGCCCGGACTTTTACACCGGGGAGCTGTTTTTT. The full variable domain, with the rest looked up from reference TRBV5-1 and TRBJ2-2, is KAGVTQTPRYLIKTRGQQVTLSCSPISGHRSVSWYQQTPGQGLQFLFEYFSETQRNKGNFPGRFSGRQFSNSRSEMNVSTLELGDSALYLCASSPDFYTGELFFGEGSRLTVL.

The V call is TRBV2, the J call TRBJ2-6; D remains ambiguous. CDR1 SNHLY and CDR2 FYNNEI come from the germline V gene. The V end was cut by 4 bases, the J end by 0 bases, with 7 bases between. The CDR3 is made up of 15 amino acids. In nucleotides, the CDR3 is TGTGCCAGCAGTGGGCAGAACTCTGGGGCCAACGTCCTGACTTTC. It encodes CASSGQNSGANVLTF. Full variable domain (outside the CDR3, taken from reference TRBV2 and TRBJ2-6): EPEVTQTPSHQVTQMGQEVILRCVPISNHLYFYWYRQILGQKVEFLVSFYNNEISEKSEIFDDQFSVERPDGSNFTLKIRSTKLEDSAMYFCASSGQNSGANVLTFGAGSRLTVL.

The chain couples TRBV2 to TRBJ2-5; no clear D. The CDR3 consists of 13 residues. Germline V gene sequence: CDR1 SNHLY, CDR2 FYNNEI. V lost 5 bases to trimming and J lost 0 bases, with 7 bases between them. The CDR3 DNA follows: TGTGCCAGCAGTATTACGGACCAAGAGACCCAGTACTTC. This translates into CASSITDQETQYF.

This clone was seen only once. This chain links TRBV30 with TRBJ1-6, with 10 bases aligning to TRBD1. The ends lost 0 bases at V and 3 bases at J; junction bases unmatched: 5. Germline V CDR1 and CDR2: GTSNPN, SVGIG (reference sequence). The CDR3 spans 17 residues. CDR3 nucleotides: TGTGCCTGGAGTGTACGACAGGGGGCAGGCTATAATTCACCCCTCCACTTT. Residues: CAWSVRQGAGYNSPLHF.

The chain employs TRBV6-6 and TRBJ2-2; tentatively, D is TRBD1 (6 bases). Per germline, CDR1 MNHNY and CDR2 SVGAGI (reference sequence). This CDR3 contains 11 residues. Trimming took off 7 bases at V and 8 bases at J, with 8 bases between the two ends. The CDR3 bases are TGTGCCAGCACCCAGGGGGGGGAGCTGTTTTTT. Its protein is CASTQGGELFF.

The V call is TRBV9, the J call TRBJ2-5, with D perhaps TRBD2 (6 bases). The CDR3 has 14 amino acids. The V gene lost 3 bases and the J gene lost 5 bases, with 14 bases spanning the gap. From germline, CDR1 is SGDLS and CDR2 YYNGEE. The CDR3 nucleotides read TGTGCCAGCAGCGGAACCCCCGGGGGTGAGACCCAGTACTTC. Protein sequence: CASSGTPGGETQYF.

The CDR3 loop reads CASGRQGAGTGELFF. The CDR3 DNA reads as TGCGCCAGCGGCCGACAGGGGGCCGGCACCGGGGAGCTGTTTTTT. The genes are TRBV5-1 and TRBJ2-2; 10 bases are a match to TRBD1. Looked up from germline, CDR1 is SGHRS and CDR2 is YFSETQ. The CDR3 consists of 15 residues. J was trimmed by 4 bases and V by 7 bases; bases with no gene match: 7.